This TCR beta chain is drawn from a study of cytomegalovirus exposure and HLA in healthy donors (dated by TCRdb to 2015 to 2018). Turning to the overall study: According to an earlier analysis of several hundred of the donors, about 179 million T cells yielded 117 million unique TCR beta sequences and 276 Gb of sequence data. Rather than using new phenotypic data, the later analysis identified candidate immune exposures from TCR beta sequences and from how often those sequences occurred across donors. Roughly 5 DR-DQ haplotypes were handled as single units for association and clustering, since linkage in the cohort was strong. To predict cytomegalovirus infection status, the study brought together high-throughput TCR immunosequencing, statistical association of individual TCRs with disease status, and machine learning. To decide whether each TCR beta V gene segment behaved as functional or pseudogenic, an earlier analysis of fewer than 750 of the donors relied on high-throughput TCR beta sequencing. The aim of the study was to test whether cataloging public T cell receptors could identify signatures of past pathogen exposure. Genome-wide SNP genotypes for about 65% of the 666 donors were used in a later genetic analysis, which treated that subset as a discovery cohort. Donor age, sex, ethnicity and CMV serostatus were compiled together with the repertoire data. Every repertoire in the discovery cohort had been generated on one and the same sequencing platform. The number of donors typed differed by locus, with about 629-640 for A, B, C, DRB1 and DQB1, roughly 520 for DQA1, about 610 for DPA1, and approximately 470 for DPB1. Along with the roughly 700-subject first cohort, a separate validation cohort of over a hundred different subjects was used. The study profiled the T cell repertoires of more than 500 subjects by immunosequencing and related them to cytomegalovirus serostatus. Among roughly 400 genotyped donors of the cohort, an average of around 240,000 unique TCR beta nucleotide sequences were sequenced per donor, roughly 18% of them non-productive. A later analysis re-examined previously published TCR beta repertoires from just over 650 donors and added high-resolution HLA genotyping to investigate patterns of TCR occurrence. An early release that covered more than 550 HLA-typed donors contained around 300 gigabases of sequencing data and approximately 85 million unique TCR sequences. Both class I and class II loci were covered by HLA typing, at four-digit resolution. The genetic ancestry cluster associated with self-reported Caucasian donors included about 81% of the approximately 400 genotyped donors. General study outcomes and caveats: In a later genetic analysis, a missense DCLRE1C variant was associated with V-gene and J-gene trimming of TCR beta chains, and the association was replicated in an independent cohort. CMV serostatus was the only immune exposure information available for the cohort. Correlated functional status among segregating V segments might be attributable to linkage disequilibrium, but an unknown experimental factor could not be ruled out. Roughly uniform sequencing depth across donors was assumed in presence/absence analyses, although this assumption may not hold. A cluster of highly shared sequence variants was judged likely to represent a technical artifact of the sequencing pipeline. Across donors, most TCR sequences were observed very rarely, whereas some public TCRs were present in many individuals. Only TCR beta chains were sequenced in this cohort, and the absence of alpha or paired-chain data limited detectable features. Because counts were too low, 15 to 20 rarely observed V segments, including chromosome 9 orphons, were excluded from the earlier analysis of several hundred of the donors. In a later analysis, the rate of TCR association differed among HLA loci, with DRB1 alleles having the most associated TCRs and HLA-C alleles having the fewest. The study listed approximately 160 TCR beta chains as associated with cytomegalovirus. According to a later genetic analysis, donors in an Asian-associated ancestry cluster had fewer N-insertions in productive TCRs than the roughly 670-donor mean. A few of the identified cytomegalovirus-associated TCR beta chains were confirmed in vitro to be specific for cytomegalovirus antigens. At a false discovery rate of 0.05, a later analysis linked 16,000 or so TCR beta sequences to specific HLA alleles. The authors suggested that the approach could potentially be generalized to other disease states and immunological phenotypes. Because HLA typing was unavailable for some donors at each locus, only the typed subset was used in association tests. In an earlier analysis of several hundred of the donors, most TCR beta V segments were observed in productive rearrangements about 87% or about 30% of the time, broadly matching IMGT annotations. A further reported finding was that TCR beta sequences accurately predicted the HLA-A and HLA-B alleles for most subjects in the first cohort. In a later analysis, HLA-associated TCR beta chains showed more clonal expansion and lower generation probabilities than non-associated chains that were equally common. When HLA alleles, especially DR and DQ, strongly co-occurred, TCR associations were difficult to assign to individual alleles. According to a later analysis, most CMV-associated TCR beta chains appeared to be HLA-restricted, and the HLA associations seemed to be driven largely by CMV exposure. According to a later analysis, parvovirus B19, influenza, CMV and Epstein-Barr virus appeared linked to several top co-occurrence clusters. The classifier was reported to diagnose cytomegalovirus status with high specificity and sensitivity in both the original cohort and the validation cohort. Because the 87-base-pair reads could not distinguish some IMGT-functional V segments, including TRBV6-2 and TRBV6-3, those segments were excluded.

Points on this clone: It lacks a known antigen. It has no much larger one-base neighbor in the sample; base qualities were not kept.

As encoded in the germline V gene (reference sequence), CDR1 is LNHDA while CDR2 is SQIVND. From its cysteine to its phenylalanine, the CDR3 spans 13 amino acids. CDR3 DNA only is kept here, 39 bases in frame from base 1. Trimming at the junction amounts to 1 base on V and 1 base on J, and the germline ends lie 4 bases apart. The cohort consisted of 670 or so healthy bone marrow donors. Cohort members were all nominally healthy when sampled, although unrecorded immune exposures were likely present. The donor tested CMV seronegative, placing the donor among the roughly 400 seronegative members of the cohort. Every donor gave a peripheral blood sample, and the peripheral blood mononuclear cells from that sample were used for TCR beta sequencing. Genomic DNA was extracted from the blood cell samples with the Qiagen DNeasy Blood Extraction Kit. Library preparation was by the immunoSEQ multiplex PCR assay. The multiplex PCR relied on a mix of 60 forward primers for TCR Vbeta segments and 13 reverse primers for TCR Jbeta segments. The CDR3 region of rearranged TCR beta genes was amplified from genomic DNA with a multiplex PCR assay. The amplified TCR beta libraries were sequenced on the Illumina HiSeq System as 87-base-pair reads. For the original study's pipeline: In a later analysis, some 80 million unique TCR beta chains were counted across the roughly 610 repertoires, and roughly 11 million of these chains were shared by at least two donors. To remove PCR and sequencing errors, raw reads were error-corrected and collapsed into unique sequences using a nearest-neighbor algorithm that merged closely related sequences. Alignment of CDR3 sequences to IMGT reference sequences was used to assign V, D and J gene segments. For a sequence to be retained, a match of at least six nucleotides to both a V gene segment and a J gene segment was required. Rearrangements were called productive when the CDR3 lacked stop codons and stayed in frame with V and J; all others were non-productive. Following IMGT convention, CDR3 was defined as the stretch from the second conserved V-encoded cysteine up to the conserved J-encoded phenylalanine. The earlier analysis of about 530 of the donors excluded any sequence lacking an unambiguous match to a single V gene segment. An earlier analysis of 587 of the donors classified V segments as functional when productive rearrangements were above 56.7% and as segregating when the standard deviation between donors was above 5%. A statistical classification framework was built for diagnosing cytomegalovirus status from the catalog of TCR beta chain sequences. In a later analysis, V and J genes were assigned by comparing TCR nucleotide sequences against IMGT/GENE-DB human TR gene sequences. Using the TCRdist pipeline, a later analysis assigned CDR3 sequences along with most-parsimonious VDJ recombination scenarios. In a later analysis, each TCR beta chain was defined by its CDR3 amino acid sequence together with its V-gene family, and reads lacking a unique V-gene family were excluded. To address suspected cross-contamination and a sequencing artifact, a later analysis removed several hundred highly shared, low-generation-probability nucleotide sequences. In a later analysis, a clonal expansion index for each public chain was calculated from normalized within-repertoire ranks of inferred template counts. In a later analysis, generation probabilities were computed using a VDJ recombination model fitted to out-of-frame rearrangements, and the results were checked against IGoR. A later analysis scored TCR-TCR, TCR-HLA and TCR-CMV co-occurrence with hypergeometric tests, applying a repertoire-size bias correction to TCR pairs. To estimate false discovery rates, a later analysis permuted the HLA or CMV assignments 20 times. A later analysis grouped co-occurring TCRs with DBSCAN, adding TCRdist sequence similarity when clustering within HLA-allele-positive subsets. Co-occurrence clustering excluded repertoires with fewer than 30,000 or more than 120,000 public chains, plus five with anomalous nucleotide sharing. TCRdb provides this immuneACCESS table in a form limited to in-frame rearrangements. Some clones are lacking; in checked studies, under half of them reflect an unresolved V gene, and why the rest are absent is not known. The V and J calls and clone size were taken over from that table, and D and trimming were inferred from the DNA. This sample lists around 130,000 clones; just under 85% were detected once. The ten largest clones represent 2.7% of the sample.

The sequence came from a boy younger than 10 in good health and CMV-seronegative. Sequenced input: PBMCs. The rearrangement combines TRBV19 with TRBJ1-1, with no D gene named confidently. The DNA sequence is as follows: TGTGCCAGTAGTATAGGCAGGAACACTGAAGCTTTCTTT. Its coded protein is CASSIGRNTEAFF.